This TCR beta chain was recorded in a study of shared clonotypes between healthy human individuals. Study outcomes and limitations: Shared clonotypes across all four donors exceeded non-shared ones in generation probability.

Tens of thousands of T cell genomes, or roughly 200 ng DNA, went into the sorted-subset replicate PCRs. Profiling relied on immunoSEQ multiplex PCR, and the TCRdb table lists in-frame clones only, not all of them. Among roughly 2 million clones listed, 85% to 95% were seen once. In the CD4+ fraction, cells were divided into CD45RA+ naive and CD45RA-negative memory subsets. The germline V gene encodes CDR1 SNHLY and CDR2 FYNNEI. The germline V and J ends were trimmed by 6 bases and 1 base, with 13 bases remaining between them. The CDR3 runs to 15 residues. On this clone itself: Its antigen is as yet unknown.

This receptor was taken from a man aged 18-30 years in good health. What was sequenced was naive CD4+ T cells sorted from blood. The sample's subset: CD45RA+ positively selected. V gene TRBV2 combines with J gene TRBJ1-5, with D perhaps TRBD1 (5 bases). CDR3 sequence reads: CASSRAWGSNQPQHF. The CDR3, as DNA: TGTGCCAGCAGCCGGGCGTGGGGCAGCAATCAGCCCCAGCATTTT.